This TCR beta chain was sequenced in a study of blood T cell repertoires in COVID-19. Study information: In each case, the material was cDNA or gDNA derived from T cells, B-cell-depleted T cells, or PBMCs.

V lost 6 bases to trimming and J lost 3 bases; unmatched junction nucleotides: 7. This CDR3 spans 15 amino acids. Germline V CDR1 and CDR2: LGHDT, YNNKEL (reference sequence). Per the study methods: By means of reference gene primer amplification, nucleated cell counts were estimated. TCRdb's table, derived via immunoSEQ multiplex PCR, lists solely in-frame clones and lacks some. Clonal size and the V and J genes are those of that table, whereas D and trimming came from the DNA. The data contain some 14,000 clones, 90% of them singletons. Material: peripheral blood. This clonotype originated in a human donor in a cohort sampled during active COVID-19. The chain couples TRBV3-1 (or the pseudogene TRBV3-2) to TRBJ2-7, with 11 bases identical to TRBD2. The CDR3 coding sequence is TGTGCCAGCAGTCCCGGGACTAGCGGATACTACGAGCAGTACTTC. Its protein is CASSPGTSGYYEQYF.